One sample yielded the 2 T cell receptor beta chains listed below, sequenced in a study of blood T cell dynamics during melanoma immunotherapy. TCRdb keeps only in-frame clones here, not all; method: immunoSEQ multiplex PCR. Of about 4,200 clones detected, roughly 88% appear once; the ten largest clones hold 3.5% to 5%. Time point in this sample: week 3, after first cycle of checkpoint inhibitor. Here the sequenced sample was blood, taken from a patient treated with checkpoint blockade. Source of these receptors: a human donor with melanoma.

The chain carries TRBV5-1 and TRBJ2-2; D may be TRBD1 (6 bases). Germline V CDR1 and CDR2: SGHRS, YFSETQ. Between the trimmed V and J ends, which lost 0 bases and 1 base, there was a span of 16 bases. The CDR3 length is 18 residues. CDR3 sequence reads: CASSLEGRGQGNTGELFF. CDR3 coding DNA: TGCGCCAGCAGCTTGGAAGGCAGGGGCCAGGGGAACACCGGGGAGCTGTTTTTT.

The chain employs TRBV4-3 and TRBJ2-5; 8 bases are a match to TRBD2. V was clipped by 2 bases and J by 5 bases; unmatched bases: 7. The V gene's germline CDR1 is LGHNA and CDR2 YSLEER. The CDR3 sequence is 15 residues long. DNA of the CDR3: TGCGCCAGCAGCCAATCCGGCGGGGGGCCCGAGACCCAGTACTTC. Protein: CASSQSGGGPETQYF.